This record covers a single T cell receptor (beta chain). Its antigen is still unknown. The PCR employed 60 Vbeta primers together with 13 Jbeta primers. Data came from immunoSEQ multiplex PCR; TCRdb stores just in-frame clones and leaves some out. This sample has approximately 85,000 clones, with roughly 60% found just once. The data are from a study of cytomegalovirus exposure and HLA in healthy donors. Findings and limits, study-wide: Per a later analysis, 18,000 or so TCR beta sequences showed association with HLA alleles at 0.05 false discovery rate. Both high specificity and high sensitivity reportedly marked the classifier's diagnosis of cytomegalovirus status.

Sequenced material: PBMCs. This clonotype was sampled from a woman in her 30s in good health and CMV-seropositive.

The CDR3 coding sequence is TGTGCCGGAGAGGCGGCGGGGGGGCAAGAGACCCAGTACTTC. Its translation: CAGEAAGGQETQYF. This chain joins TRBV30 and TRBJ2-5, with TRBD2 matching 9 bases. The CDR3 loop spans 14 amino acids. Germline trimming cut 8 bases from V and 2 bases from J; bases unmatched to any gene: 9. Germline CDR1 and CDR2: GTSNPN and SVGIG (reference sequence).